The subject of this entry is one T cell receptor (beta chain). Its target is unknown. This specimen comes from a study of blood T cells in healthy people across ages. Whole-study findings and limits: Diversity of TCR beta correlated strongly with naive T cell percentage.

For the second PCR, which ran for 7 to 11 cycles, a sample-barcoded 5' primer and a J-beta primer mix were used. One entry per CDR3 protein results from TCRdb running MiXCR on the 5' RACE reads. This sample has nearly 800,000 distinct CDR3 sequences, with more than 20% found just once. Germline V gene sequence: CDR1 SGHVS, CDR2 FQNEAQ. This CDR3 comprises 13 residues. V was trimmed by 1 base and J by 7 bases, leaving 10 bases between them. The same data also contributed to another study, on T cells of mothers and their children.

The specimen sequenced was blood. The clonotype comes from a boy aged 5-17 years in good health. The gene calls are TRBV7-8 and TRBJ1-1, with a possible D match to TRBD1 (5 bases). CDR3 loop: CASSLVGGGEAFF. The CDR3 bases are TGTGCCAGCAGCTTAGTGGGGGGTGGTGAAGCTTTCTTT.